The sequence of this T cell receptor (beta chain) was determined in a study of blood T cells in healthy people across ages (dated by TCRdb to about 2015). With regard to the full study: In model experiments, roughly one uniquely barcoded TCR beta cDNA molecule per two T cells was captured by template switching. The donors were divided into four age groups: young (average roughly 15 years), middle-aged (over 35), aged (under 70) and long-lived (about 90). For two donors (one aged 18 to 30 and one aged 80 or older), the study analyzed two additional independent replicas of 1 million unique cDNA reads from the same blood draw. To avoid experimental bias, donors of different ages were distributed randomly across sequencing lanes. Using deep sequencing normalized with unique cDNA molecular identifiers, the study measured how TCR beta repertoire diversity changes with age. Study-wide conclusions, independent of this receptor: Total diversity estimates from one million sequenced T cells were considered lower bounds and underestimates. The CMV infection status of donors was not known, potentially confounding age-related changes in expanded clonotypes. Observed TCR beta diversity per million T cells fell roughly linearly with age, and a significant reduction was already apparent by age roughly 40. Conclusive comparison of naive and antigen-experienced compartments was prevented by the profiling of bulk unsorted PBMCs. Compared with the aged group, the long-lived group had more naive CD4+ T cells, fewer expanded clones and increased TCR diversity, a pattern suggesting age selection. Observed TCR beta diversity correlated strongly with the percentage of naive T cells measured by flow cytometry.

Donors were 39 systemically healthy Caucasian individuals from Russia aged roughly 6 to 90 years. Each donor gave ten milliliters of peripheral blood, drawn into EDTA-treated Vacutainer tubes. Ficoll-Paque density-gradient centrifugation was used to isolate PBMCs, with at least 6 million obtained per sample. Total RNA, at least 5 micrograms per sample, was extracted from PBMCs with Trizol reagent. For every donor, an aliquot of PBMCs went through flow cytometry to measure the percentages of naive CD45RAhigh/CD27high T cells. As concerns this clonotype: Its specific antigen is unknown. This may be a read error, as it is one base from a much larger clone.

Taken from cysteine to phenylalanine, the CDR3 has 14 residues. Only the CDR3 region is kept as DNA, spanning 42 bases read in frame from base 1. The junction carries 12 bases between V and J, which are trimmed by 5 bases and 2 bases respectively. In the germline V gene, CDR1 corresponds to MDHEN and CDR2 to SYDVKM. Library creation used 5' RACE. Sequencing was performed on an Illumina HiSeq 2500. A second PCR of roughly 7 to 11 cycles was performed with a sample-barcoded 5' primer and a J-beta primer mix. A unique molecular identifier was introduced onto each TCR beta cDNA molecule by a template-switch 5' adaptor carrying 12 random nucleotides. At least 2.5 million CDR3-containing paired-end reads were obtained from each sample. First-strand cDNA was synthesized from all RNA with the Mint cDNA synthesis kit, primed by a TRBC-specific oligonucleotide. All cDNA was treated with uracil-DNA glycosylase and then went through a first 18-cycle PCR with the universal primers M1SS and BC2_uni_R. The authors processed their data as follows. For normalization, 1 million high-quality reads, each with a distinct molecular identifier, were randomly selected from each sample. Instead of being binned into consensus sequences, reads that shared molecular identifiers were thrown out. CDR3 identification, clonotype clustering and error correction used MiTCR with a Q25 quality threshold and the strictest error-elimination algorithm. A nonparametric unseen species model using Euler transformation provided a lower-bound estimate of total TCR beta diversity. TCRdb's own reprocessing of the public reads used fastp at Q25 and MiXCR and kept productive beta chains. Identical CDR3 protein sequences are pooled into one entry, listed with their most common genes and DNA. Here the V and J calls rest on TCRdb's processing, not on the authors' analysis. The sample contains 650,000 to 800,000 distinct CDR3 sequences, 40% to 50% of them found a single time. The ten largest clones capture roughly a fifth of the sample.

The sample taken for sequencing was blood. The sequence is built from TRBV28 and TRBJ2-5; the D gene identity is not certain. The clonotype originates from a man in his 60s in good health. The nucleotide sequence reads TGTGCCAGCAGTGTAAGACTGGAACAAGAGACCCAGTACTTC. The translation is CASSVRLEQETQYF. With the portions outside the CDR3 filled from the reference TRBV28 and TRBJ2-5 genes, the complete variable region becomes DVKVTQSSRYLVKRTGEKVFLECVQDMDHENMFWYRQDPGLGLRLIYFSYDVKMKEKGDIPEGYSVSREKKERFSLILESASTNQTSMYLCASSVRLEQETQYFGPGTRLLVL.